Listed below are T cell receptor beta chains from one sample, sequenced in a study of radiation and T cells in renal cell carcinoma. Measured with immunoSEQ multiplex PCR; TCRdb has only the in-frame clones, and not every one. The repertoire holds 100,000 to 150,000 clones, with about four fifths as singletons. The sequences come from blood, collected from a patient whose treatment included radiotherapy and nephrectomy. These receptors were taken from a man in his fifties with renal cell carcinoma. Both conserved end residues are part of each CDR3. The order of the fields is clone size, D gene, V gene, J gene, CDR3 DNA, CDR3 protein. The D gene is left open where the match is weak. Rows give clone size only sometimes, using once, few, many, or a class for an expanded clone.

clone size: once
D gene: TRBD1
V gene: TRBV6-6
J gene: TRBJ2-1
CDR3 DNA: TGTGCCAGCAGTTATTGGGACAGGGAAGGCGATGAGCAGTTCTTC
CDR3 protein: CASSYWDREGDEQFF

clone size: .
D gene: TRBD1
V gene: TRBV30
J gene: TRBJ2-7
CDR3 DNA: TGTGCCTGGAGTGCCGGGACAGGGGTCTACGAGCAGTACTTC
CDR3 protein: CAWSAGTGVYEQYF

clone size: few
D gene: TRBD1
V gene: TRBV19
J gene: TRBJ1-1
CDR3 DNA: TGTGCCAGTAGTTGGGACAGGGGGACAGGGACTGAAGCTTTCTTT
CDR3 protein: CASSWDRGTGTEAFF

clone size: .
D gene: .
V gene: TRBV5-1
J gene: TRBJ2-1
CDR3 DNA: TGCGCCAGCAGCTTCAACCCGGGGGCCTACAATGAGCAGTTCTTC
CDR3 protein: CASSFNPGAYNEQFF

clone size: .
D gene: TRBD2
V gene: TRBV5-1
J gene: TRBJ2-5
CDR3 DNA: TGCGCCAGCAGCTTGGCGGGGACTAGCGGCCAAGAGACCCAGTACTTC
CDR3 protein: CASSLAGTSGQETQYF

clone size: .
D gene: .
V gene: TRBV2
J gene: TRBJ2-5
CDR3 DNA: TGTGCCAGGAAAGCGAGTTGGCAAGAGACCCAGTACTTC
CDR3 protein: CARKASWQETQYF

clone size: .
D gene: TRBD1
V gene: TRBV19
J gene: TRBJ1-1
CDR3 DNA: TGTGCCAGTAGGATGGGACAGCCGAACACTGAAGCTTTCTTT
CDR3 protein: CASRMGQPNTEAFF

clone size: .
D gene: .
V gene: TRBV5-1
J gene: TRBJ1-5
CDR3 DNA: TGCGCCAGCAGCCCGGGAGGGGGAAATCAGCCCCAGCATTTT
CDR3 protein: CASSPGGGNQPQHF

clone size: once
D gene: TRBD2
V gene: TRBV5-5
J gene: TRBJ2-1
CDR3 DNA: TGTGCCAGCAGCTTGCCGCACGGACTAGCCAACAATGAGCAGTTCTTC
CDR3 protein: CASSLPHGLANNEQFF

clone size: .
D gene: .
V gene: TRBV19
J gene: TRBJ2-5
CDR3 DNA: TGTGCCAGTAGTCGTCGACCCGGGACCATCAAAGAGACCCAGTACTTC
CDR3 protein: CASSRRPGTIKETQYF

clone size: .
D gene: .
V gene: TRBV28
J gene: TRBJ1-1
CDR3 DNA: TGTGCCAGCAGTTTACAGATGAGACGTACTGAAGCTTTCTTT
CDR3 protein: CASSLQMRRTEAFF

clone size: once
D gene: TRBD1
V gene: TRBV5-1
J gene: TRBJ2-5
CDR3 DNA: TGCGCCAGCAGCCCCGGACAGGCCCAAGAGACCCAGTACTTC
CDR3 protein: CASSPGQAQETQYF

clone size: .
D gene: .
V gene: TRBV7-2
J gene: TRBJ1-1
CDR3 DNA: TGTGCCAGCAGCTTATTGTCGAACACTGAAGCTTTCTTT
CDR3 protein: CASSLLSNTEAFF

clone size: .
D gene: .
V gene: TRBV9
J gene: TRBJ2-7
CDR3 DNA: TGTGCCAGCAGCGTACTGAAGCATCGTCCAGCCCCTGAGGGCTTACCATACGAGCAGTACTTC
CDR3 protein: CASSVLKHRPAPEGLPYEQYF

clone size: few
D gene: .
V gene: TRBV29-1
J gene: TRBJ2-1
CDR3 DNA: TGCAGCGTTGAAGTCAGGGGTAACAATGAGCAGTTCTTC
CDR3 protein: CSVEVRGNNEQFF

clone size: .
D gene: TRBD2
V gene: TRBV5-1
J gene: TRBJ2-1
CDR3 DNA: TGCGCCAGCAGCTTTGGCGGGAGCAAGTGGGGTGAGCAGTTCTTC
CDR3 protein: CASSFGGSKWGEQFF

clone size: .
D gene: TRBD1
V gene: TRBV19
J gene: TRBJ1-2
CDR3 DNA: TGTGCCAGTAGTATTGGGACAGTAGCTAACTATGGCTACACCTTC
CDR3 protein: CASSIGTVANYGYTF

clone size: .
D gene: .
V gene: TRBV30
J gene: TRBJ1-4
CDR3 DNA: TGTGCCCGGACGATGGGACCGGCTGAAAAACTGTTTTTT
CDR3 protein: CARTMGPAEKLFF

clone size: .
D gene: .
V gene: TRBV7-2
J gene: TRBJ2-7
CDR3 DNA: TGTGCCAGCAGCGAAACTATCCGCTACGAGCAGTACTTC
CDR3 protein: CASSETIRYEQYF

clone size: .
D gene: .
V gene: TRBV30
J gene: TRBJ1-1
CDR3 DNA: TGTGCCTGGAGTATTGATGTGAACACTGAAGCTTTCTTT
CDR3 protein: CAWSIDVNTEAFF

clone size: .
D gene: .
V gene: TRBV30
J gene: TRBJ2-3
CDR3 DNA: TGTGCCTGGAGTCCACGGACCGAGCCGGAAAGCACAGATACGCAGTATTTT
CDR3 protein: CAWSPRTEPESTDTQYF

clone size: .
D gene: TRBD2
V gene: TRBV19
J gene: TRBJ2-3
CDR3 DNA: TGTGCCAGTAGTACCCGACCCGGGACTAGCGGGAGCACAGATACGCAGTATTTT
CDR3 protein: CASSTRPGTSGSTDTQYF

clone size: .
D gene: .
V gene: TRBV28
J gene: TRBJ1-1
CDR3 DNA: TGTGCCAGCAGTTTGAGCGTGAACAGCCCGAAGAACACTGAAGCTTTCTTT
CDR3 protein: CASSLSVNSPKNTEAFF

clone size: .
D gene: .
V gene: TRBV10-3
J gene: TRBJ1-6
CDR3 DNA: TGTGCCATCAGTGAGTCGAGGTGGGCAGGTGGTAATTCACCCCTCCACTTT
CDR3 protein: CAISESRWAGGNSPLHF

clone size: many
D gene: .
V gene: TRBV27
J gene: TRBJ1-5
CDR3 DNA: TGTGCCAGCAGTCCACGAGGGCTTTATAGCAATCAGCCCCAGCATTTT
CDR3 protein: CASSPRGLYSNQPQHF

clone size: .
D gene: .
V gene: TRBV7-8
J gene: TRBJ1-5
CDR3 DNA: TGTGCCAGCAGCGAGAAAAGGACAATTAGCAATCAGCCCCAGCATTTT
CDR3 protein: CASSEKRTISNQPQHF

clone size: .
D gene: .
V gene: TRBV2
J gene: TRBJ2-3
CDR3 DNA: TGTGCCAGCACGGGCCAGGGAATAGGGGATACGCAGTATTTT
CDR3 protein: CASTGQGIGDTQYF

clone size: .
D gene: .
V gene: TRBV19
J gene: TRBJ2-2
CDR3 DNA: TGTGCCAGTAGTATAGTCCGGGTCCCGGGTACCGGGGAGCTGTTTTTT
CDR3 protein: CASSIVRVPGTGELFF

clone size: .
D gene: TRBD1
V gene: TRBV30
J gene: TRBJ2-3
CDR3 DNA: TGTGCCTGGAGTAAGGGGGCCCTCCTTGGTACGCAGTATTTT
CDR3 protein: CAWSKGALLGTQYF

clone size: .
D gene: .
V gene: TRBV2
J gene: TRBJ2-2
CDR3 DNA: TGTGCCAGCAGCCAAGGGTCGAACACCGGGGAGCTGTTTTTT
CDR3 protein: CASSQGSNTGELFF

clone size: once
D gene: TRBD2
V gene: TRBV5-5
J gene: TRBJ2-3
CDR3 DNA: TGTGCCAGCAGCTTACTAGCGGGAGTGACCACAGATACGCAGTATTTT
CDR3 protein: CASSLLAGVTTDTQYF

clone size: .
D gene: .
V gene: TRBV7-9
J gene: TRBJ1-5
CDR3 DNA: TGTGCCAGCAGCGGACCTAATGGGATTCAGCCCCAGCATTTT
CDR3 protein: CASSGPNGIQPQHF

clone size: .
D gene: .
V gene: TRBV10-3
J gene: TRBJ1-2
CDR3 DNA: TGTGCCATCAGCGAGGGTTTGTTGGGGCGAGGGGGCTACACCTTC
CDR3 protein: CAISEGLLGRGGYTF

clone size: once
D gene: TRBD1
V gene: TRBV6-5
J gene: TRBJ2-6
CDR3 DNA: TGTGCCAGCAGGCCTGAAGGGACAGGGACCATCGTCCTGACTTTC
CDR3 protein: CASRPEGTGTIVLTF

clone size: .
D gene: .
V gene: TRBV27
J gene: TRBJ1-5
CDR3 DNA: TGTGCCAGCAGTGAGGACCTTTTGCAGCCCCAGCATTTT
CDR3 protein: CASSEDLLQPQHF

clone size: .
D gene: TRBD2
V gene: TRBV13
J gene: TRBJ2-5
CDR3 DNA: TGTGCCAGCAGCTCCAATAGCGGGGGGGAGACCCAGTACTTC
CDR3 protein: CASSSNSGGETQYF

clone size: .
D gene: .
V gene: TRBV4-2
J gene: TRBJ2-1
CDR3 DNA: TGTGCCAGCAGCCAAGCAACTAGCTCCTACAATGAGCAGTTCTTC
CDR3 protein: CASSQATSSYNEQFF

clone size: .
D gene: .
V gene: TRBV9
J gene: TRBJ2-1
CDR3 DNA: TGTGCCAGCAGCGTATCAGCGGGCATGGAGTACAATGAGCAGTTCTTC
CDR3 protein: CASSVSAGMEYNEQFF

clone size: .
D gene: .
V gene: TRBV11-2
J gene: TRBJ1-2
CDR3 DNA: TGTGCCAGCAGCCTAGACCGTCATGGCTACACCTTC
CDR3 protein: CASSLDRHGYTF

clone size: .
D gene: TRBD1
V gene: TRBV28
J gene: TRBJ2-7
CDR3 DNA: TGTGCCAGCAGTTTAAGGTGGGACAGGGCAATTTTCGTCTACGAGCAGTACTTC
CDR3 protein: CASSLRWDRAIFVYEQYF